This paragraph reports one T cell receptor (beta chain). What it binds is unknown. V lost 0 bases to trimming and J lost 8 bases, with 16 bases between them. This CDR3 region has 15 residues. The germline CDR1 and CDR2 sequences are DFQATT and SNEGSKA (reference sequence). This sample was taken from a study of CD8 T cells in ankylosing spondylitis. The TCR beta libraries were generated through quantitative 5'-RACE incorporating molecular barcodes. A single record per CDR3 protein comes from TCRdb applying MiXCR to the 5' RACE reads. This sample yields around 440,000 distinct CDR3 sequences, of which more than 15% are seen a single time; around 0.92% belongs to the top ten. Broader study findings: Apparently characteristic of ankylosing spondylitis blood was a TCR beta motif (about 8 highly homologous variants).

This sequence joins TRBV20-1 and TRBJ1-4; D unresolved. Sequenced sample: blood, either unsorted or a sorted T cell fraction (not recorded which). The TCR originated in a male donor with ankylosing spondylitis. CDR3 sequence reads: CSAREGRARPEKLFF. The DNA for the CDR3 is TGCAGTGCTAGAGAGGGCCGGGCCAGACCCGAAAAACTGTTTTTT.